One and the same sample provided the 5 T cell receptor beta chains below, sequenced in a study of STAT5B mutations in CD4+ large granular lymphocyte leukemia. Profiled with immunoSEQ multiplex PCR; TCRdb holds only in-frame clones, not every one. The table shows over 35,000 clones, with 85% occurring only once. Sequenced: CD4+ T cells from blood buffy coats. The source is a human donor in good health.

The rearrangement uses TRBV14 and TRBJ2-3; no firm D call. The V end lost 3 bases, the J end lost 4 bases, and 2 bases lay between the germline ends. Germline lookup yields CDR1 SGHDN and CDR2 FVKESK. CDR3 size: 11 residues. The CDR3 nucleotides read TGTGCCAGCAGCCAGGCAGATACGCAGTATTTT. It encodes CASSQADTQYF. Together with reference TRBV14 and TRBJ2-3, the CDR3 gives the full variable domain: EAGVTQFPSHSVIEKGQTVTLRCDPISGHDNLYWYRRVMGKEIKFLLHFVKESKQDESGMPNNRFLAERTGGTYSTLKVQPAELEDSGVYFCASSQADTQYFGPGTRLTVL.

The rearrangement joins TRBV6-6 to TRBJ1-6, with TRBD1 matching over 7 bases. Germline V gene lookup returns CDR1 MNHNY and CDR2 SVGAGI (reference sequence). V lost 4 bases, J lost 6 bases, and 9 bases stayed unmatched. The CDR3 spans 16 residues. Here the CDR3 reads CASSSMGTALNSPLHF. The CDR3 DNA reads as TGTGCCAGCAGTTCCATGGGGACAGCTCTTAATTCACCCCTCCACTTT.

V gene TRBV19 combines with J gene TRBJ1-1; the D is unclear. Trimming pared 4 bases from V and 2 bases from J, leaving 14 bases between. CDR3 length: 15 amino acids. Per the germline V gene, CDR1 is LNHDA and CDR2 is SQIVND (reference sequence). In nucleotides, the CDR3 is TGTGCCAGTAGTACGAGGTGGGGTGGAAACACTGAAGCTTTCTTT. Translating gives CASSTRWGGNTEAFF.

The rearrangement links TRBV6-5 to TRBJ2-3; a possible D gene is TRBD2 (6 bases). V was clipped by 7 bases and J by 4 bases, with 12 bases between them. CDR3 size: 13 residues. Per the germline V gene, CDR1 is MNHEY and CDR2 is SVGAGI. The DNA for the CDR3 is TGTGCCAGCACCAAACCGGGGGCAGATACGCAGTATTTT. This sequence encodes CASTKPGADTQYF.

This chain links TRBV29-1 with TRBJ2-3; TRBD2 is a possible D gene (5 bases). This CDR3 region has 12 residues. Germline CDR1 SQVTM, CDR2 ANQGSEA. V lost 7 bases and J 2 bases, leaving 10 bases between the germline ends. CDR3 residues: CSANGVTDTQYF. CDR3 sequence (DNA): TGCAGCGCTAACGGGGTCACAGATACGCAGTATTTT.